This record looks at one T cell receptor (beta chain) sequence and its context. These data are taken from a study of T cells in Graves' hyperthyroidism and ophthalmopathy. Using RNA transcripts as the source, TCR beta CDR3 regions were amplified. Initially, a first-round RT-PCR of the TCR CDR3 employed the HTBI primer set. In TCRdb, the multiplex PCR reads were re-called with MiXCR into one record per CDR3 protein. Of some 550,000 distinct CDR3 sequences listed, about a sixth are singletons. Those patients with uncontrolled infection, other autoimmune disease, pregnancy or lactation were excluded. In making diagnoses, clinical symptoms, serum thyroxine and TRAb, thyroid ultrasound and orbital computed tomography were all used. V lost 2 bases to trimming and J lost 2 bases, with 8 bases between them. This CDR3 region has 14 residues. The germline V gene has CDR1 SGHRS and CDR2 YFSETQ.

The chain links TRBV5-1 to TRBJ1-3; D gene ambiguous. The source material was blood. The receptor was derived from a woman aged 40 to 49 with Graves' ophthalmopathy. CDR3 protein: CASSLASPGNTIYF. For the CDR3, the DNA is TGCGCCAGCAGCTTAGCCTCCCCTGGAAACACCATATATTTT.